These 19 T cell receptor beta chains share one sample of origin, sequenced in a study of T-cell memory formation after mild COVID-19. TCRdb recomputed calls from the 5' RACE reads with MiXCR, one row per CDR3 protein. The sample yields approximately 350,000 distinct CDR3 sequences, over 10% seen once. Sequencing input: PBMCs or a T cell subset sorted from them (not recorded which). The source of these receptors is a man aged 18 to 29 who had mild COVID-19 (a few samples of this study predate the infection). Cell type and time point are not known.

This clonotype appeared a few times. The chain recombines TRBV20-1 with TRBJ2-4, with 9 nucleotides matching TRBD2. Looked up from germline, CDR1 is DFQATT and CDR2 is SNEGSKA (reference sequence). The CDR3 has 14 amino acids. The trim removed 3 bases at V and 9 bases at J, leaving 9 bases unmatched. CDR3 in DNA: TGCAGTGCTAGTTGGCGGGGGGGCATCGGCATTCAGTACTTC. Translation gives CSASWRGGIGIQYF.

There are a few counts of this clonotype. The genes are TRBV7-2 and TRBJ1-6; D not certain. Trimming took off 1 base at V and 9 bases at J, with 16 bases between the two ends. CDR1 is SGHTA and CDR2 is FQGNSA in the germline V gene. The CDR3 is 16 residues long. The CDR3 DNA reads TGTGCCAGCAGCTTAGAGGGTCAGCGGGTGCGTTCACCCCTCCACTTT. It specifies CASSLEGQRVRSPLHF.

The chain has TRBV2 and TRBJ2-5; D unresolved. Germline V gene sequence: CDR1 SNHLY, CDR2 FYNNEI. The CDR3 has 12 residues. The CDR3 is CESRKDQETQYF. CDR3 in DNA: TGTGAGAGCAGGAAAGATCAAGAGACCCAGTACTTC.

The chain employs TRBV7-9 and TRBJ2-7, with D tentatively TRBD2 (5 bases). Trimming removed 5 bases at V and 6 bases at J, with 8 bases between. The CDR3 runs to 11 residues. The germline CDR1 and CDR2 sequences are SEHNR and FQNEAQ (reference sequence). CDR3 in amino acids: CASSPEGEQYF. The CDR3 DNA sequence: TGTGCCAGCAGCCCTGAGGGCGAGCAGTACTTC.

There are a few counts of this clonotype. This sequence joins TRBV10-3 and TRBJ2-7; possibly TRBD2 for D (6 bases). The CDR3 has 13 residues. Trimming pared 6 bases from V and 3 bases from J, leaving 12 bases between. The germline CDR1 and CDR2 sequences are ENHRY and SYGVKD. CDR3 DNA sequence: TGTGCCATCAGGGGGACTGCCAGCTACGAGCAGTACTTC. Translating gives CAIRGTASYEQYF.

The V and J genes are TRBV2 and TRBJ1-1; possible D gene TRBD1, 5 bases. Trimming removed 7 bases at V and 0 bases at J, with 12 bases between. CDR3 size: 14 residues. Per the germline V gene, CDR1 is SNHLY and CDR2 is FYNNEI. CDR3 region: CASTEDSLNTEAFF. The CDR3 DNA is TGTGCCAGCACCGAAGACAGCCTGAACACTGAAGCTTTCTTT.

This clonotype was picked up a small number of times. This rearrangement joins TRBV20-1 to TRBJ2-1; D call uncertain. Germline CDR1 is DFQATT and CDR2 is SNEGSKA (reference sequence). With 0 bases removed from V and 10 bases from J, the gap between germline ends came to 13 bases. CDR3 length: 13 amino acids. The CDR3 region has the DNA TGCAGTGCTAGAGATTGGCTGGGCGGAGAGCAGTTCTTC. It specifies CSARDWLGGEQFF.

The gene calls are TRBV12-3 or TRBV12-4 and TRBJ1-5; possibly TRBD1 for D (6 bases). CDR3 size: 13 residues. Trimming left V 8 bases short and J 5 bases short, with 13 bases between. CDR3 in amino acids: CASQGTAYQPQHF. CDR3 sequence (DNA): TGTGCCAGCCAGGGGACGGCTTATCAGCCCCAGCATTTT.

This chain joins TRBV2 and TRBJ2-3, with D perhaps matching TRBD1 (5 bases). Germline assignment: CDR1 SNHLY and CDR2 FYNNEI. Trimming left V 8 bases short and J 2 bases short, with 17 bases between. There are 15 residues in the CDR3. The CDR3 DNA is TGTGCCAGCGGCGTTACGCTGACAGACACAGATACGCAGTATTTT. As protein: CASGVTLTDTDTQYF.

The count of this clonotype is one. This chain uses TRBV5-1 with TRBJ1-2; 10 positions match TRBD1. Germline V lookup: CDR1 SGHRS, CDR2 YFSETQ. The J segment lost 4 bases and the V segment lost 0 bases, leaving 6 bases of the junction unmatched. The CDR3 totals 16 residues. The CDR3 nucleotides read TGCGCCAGCAGCTTGGACCCGGGACAGGGGTCCTATGGCTACACCTTC. Protein product: CASSLDPGQGSYGYTF.

This clonotype appeared a few times. J is TRBJ1-1 and V is TRBV30; tentative D call: TRBD1 (6 bases). CDR1 and CDR2 (germline): GTSNPN, SVGIG (reference sequence). Trimming took off 2 bases at V and 4 bases at J, with 17 bases between the two ends. The CDR3 is 15 residues long. CDR3 residues: CAWSLRRGVSTEAFF. DNA of the CDR3: TGTGCCTGGAGTCTCAGGAGGGGGGTGTCCACTGAAGCTTTCTTT.

This clonotype was counted many times. This chain joins TRBV10-2 and TRBJ2-3; D gene uncertain. Germline values: CDR1 WSHSY, CDR2 SAAADI. V shed 7 bases and J shed 0 bases, with 14 bases lying between them. This CDR3 comprises 15 residues. The CDR3, as DNA: TGCGCCAGCACCGTCCTTACCCCTAGCACAGATACGCAGTATTTT. It is translated as CASTVLTPSTDTQYF.

The chain carries TRBV27 and TRBJ1-5; D gene ambiguous. V was trimmed by 1 base and J by 5 bases, leaving 6 bases between them. Per germline, CDR1 MNHEY and CDR2 SMNVEV (reference sequence). The CDR3 is 13 residues long. The CDR3 DNA sequence: TGTGCCAGCAGTTTATATCCGGATCAGCCCCAGCATTTT. This sequence encodes CASSLYPDQPQHF.

In its sample, this clonotype was seen a few times. The V call is TRBV7-3, the J call TRBJ2-5; the D gene is possibly TRBD2 (6 bases). The CDR3 runs to 13 residues. Trimming cost V 6 bases and J 7 bases, with 15 bases left between them. Germline V gene data show CDR1 as SGHTA and CDR2 as FQGTGA. The CDR3 DNA follows: TGTGCCAGCAGTCTCGGAGGGGCTGGGACCCAGTACTTC. Amino acids: CASSLGGAGTQYF. The variable domain in full, with the rest retrieved from reference TRBV7-3 and TRBJ2-5, is GAGVSQTPSNKVTEKGKYVELRCDPISGHTALYWYRQSLGQGPEFLIYFQGTGAADDSGLPNDRFFAVRPEGSVSTLKIQRTERGDSAVYLCASSLGGAGTQYFGPGTRLLVL.

This clonotype appeared a few times. The junction shows a germline mismatch at one end, possibly a read error. The V and J genes are TRBV28 and TRBJ2-6; no firm D call. Per the germline V gene, CDR1 is MDHEN and CDR2 is SYDVKM. CDR3 length: 14 amino acids. Here the CDR3 DNA reads TGTGCCACCAGTTCTCACTCTGGGGCCAACGTCCTGACTTTC. Translation: CATSSHSGANVLTF. The complete variable domain, with remaining parts taken from reference TRBV28 and TRBJ2-6, reads DVKVTQSSRYLVKRTGEKVFLECVQDMDHENMFWYRQDPGLGLRLIYFSYDVKMKEKGDIPEGYSVSREKKERFSLILESASTNQTSMYLCATSSHSGANVLTFGAGSRLTVL.

The rearrangement joins TRBV7-3 to TRBJ1-2; D not certain. Germline V gene sequence: CDR1 SGHTA, CDR2 FQGTGA. This CDR3 contains 13 residues. V lost 5 bases to trimming and J lost 0 bases, with 7 bases between them. CDR3 bases: TGTGCCAGCAGCCCAACCACTAACTATGGCTACACCTTC. As protein: CASSPTTNYGYTF.

This clonotype was recorded a few times. The genes are TRBV24-1 and TRBJ2-2; 8 nucleotides agree with TRBD1. The CDR3 consists of 16 residues. CDR1 is KGHDR and CDR2 is SFDVKD in the germline V gene. V was pared by 1 base and J by 4 bases, with 4 bases of the junction left unmatched. The CDR3 region is CATSDFRTGFTGELFF. CDR3 DNA: TGTGCCACCAGTGATTTTCGGACAGGGTTCACCGGGGAGCTGTTTTTT.

This chain joins TRBV12-3 or TRBV12-4 and TRBJ1-1; unclear D gene. V lost 2 bases, J lost 7 bases, and 14 bases lay in between. The CDR3 has 14 residues. CDR3 DNA sequence: TGTGCCAGCAGTTTAAACTCCCAGGAGGGTGAAGCTTTCTTT. It specifies CASSLNSQEGEAFF.

This clonotype was seen a handful of times. The rearrangement joins TRBV20-1 to TRBJ2-7; D may be TRBD1 (6 bases). Germline CDR1 and CDR2: DFQATT and SNEGSKA (reference sequence). Trimming stripped 3 bases from V and 7 bases from J, with 19 bases between. This CDR3 is 14 amino acids long. The chain's CDR3 is CSASPGQGMGEQYF. The CDR3 bases are TGCAGTGCTAGCCCGGGACAAGGAATGGGAGAGCAGTACTTC.